The clone carrying this T cell receptor (beta chain) was seen a few times. Its cognate antigen is unknown. This specimen comes from a study of identical twins. Notes on the study in general: Fewer insertions were carried by abundant cord blood beta clonotypes, but none was seen in memory repertoires. With monozygotic twins, out-of-frame TCR alpha sharing exceeded what models estimated.

In germline, CDR1 is DFQATT, CDR2 SNEGSKA (reference sequence). CDR3 length equals 13 residues. Trimming left V 5 bases short and J 7 bases short, with 15 bases between. A universal primer site arose from template switching, and cDNA bore unique molecular identifiers. TCRdb used MiXCR to reprocess the 5' RACE reads, holding one entry per CDR3 protein. The table lists 400,000 to 600,000 distinct CDR3 sequences, under 25% of them singletons. These data were also filed under a second study, of yellow fever vaccine responses in identical twins.

Sequencing used CD4+ T cells sorted from blood. This TCR was recovered from a woman aged 18-29 years in good health. The V gene is TRBV20-1, the J gene TRBJ1-5; D may be TRBD1 (6 bases). CDR3 nucleotide sequence: TGCAGTGCTTCCGGGACAACGAACCAGCCCCAGCATTTT. This translates into CSASGTTNQPQHF.